This entry lists 4 T cell receptor beta chains sequenced from one sample in a study of response to subunit inactivated influenza vaccine. TCRdb re-called the RT-PCR reads through MiXCR, storing one row per CDR3 protein. In the table there are roughly 790,000 distinct CDR3 sequences, about 20% of which are singletons. The material sequenced was PBMCs from blood, taken approximately 5 days after vaccination. These receptors were obtained from a man aged 50-59 years who received an inactivated influenza vaccine.

The chain carries TRBV2 and TRBJ2-3, with a possible D match to TRBD1 (5 bases). The germline V gene has CDR1 SNHLY and CDR2 FYNNEI. V dropped 8 bases and J dropped 3 bases, with 9 bases sitting between them. The CDR3 sequence is 12 residues long. The CDR3 DNA reads TGTGCCAGCTTGTGGACAACAGATACGCAGTATTTT. Amino acid sequence: CASLWTTDTQYF.

The chain uses TRBV11-2 and TRBJ2-1; 11 nucleotides match TRBD2. Germline CDR1 is SGHAT and CDR2 is FQNNGV. Trimming took 5 bases from V and 5 from J; bases not matched to a gene: 5. The CDR3 is made up of 15 amino acids. The CDR3 sequence is CASSILAGGHNEQFF. The CDR3 nucleotides are TGTGCCAGCAGCATTCTAGCGGGAGGTCACAATGAGCAGTTCTTC.

This sequence joins TRBV6-2 or TRBV6-3 and TRBJ2-3; TRBD2 aligns across 12 bases. V shed 6 bases, J shed 6 bases, and the junction held 7 bases outside the gene matches. CDR1 and CDR2 (germline): MNHEY, SVGEGT. The CDR3 is 15 residues long. CDR3 in DNA: TGTGCCAGCAGAAGACTAGCGGGAGTATGGGATACGCAGTATTTT. It specifies CASRRLAGVWDTQYF.

This clonotype has only a few counts. This chain joins TRBV14 and TRBJ1-2; D not resolved. Germline V gives CDR1 SGHDN, CDR2 FVKESK. The CDR3 totals 14 residues. V dropped 1 base and J dropped 4 bases, with 10 bases sitting between them. The CDR3 sequence: CASSQVTGSYGYTF. CDR3 DNA: TGTGCCAGCAGCCAAGTTACCGGGAGCTATGGCTACACCTTC.